Listed here is a single T cell receptor (beta chain). As yet, its antigen is unknown. Here immunoSEQ multiplex PCR was the method, and the copy in TCRdb shows in-frame clones only, minus some. The table has approximately 2,000,000 clones, roughly 92% seen once. These data come from a study of shared clonotypes between healthy human individuals. About the research overall: Researchers assigned three CD4 naive, three CD4 memory, two CD8 naive and one CD8 memory plate to each donor. Study-level results: Researchers sampled only blood; tissue repertoires likely differ. Sorted-subset sequencing was shown by rarefaction to be incomplete despite large depth.

Negatively enriched CD4+ T cells were divided by CD45RA into naive and memory. The CDR3 loop spans 14 amino acids. Germline V gene data show CDR1 as SGHNT and CDR2 as YENEEA. Trimming took 5 bases from V and 8 from J, leaving 16 bases between them. The receptor's source is a man between 18 and 29 years old in good health. Some clones in this sample may be carry-over from other donors' samples. The V gene is TRBV11-3, the J gene TRBJ2-1; TRBD2 might be the D (6 bases). Sequences were obtained from naive CD4+ T cells from PBMCs. The subset is: CD45RA+ positively selected. CDR3 protein: CASSPGGSWDEQFF. As DNA, the CDR3 is TGTGCCAGCAGCCCTGGGGGGTCTTGGGATGAGCAGTTCTTC.